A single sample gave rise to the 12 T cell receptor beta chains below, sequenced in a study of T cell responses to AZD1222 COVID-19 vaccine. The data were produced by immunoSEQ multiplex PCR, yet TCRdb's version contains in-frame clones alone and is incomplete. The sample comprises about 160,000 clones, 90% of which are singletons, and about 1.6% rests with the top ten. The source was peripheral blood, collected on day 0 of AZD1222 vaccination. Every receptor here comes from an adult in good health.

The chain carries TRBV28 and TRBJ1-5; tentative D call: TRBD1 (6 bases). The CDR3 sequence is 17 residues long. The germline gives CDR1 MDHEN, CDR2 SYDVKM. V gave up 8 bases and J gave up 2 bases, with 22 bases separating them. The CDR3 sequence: CASSLVAGDDGNQPQHF. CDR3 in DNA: TGTGCCAGCTCATTAGTTGCAGGGGATGATGGCAATCAGCCCCAGCATTTT.

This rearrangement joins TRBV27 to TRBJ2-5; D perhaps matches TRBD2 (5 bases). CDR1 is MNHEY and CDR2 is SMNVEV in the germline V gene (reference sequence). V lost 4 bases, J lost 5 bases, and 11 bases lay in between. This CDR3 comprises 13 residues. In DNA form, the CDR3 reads TGTGCCAGCAGTTGGGCGGGTGCGGAGACCCAGTACTTC. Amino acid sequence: CASSWAGAETQYF.

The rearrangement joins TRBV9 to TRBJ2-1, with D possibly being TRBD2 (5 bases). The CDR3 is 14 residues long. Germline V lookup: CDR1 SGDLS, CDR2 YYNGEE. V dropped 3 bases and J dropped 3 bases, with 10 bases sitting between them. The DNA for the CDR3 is TGTGCCAGCAGCGGGTTTCGGGGCTACAATGAGCAGTTCTTC. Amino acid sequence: CASSGFRGYNEQFF.

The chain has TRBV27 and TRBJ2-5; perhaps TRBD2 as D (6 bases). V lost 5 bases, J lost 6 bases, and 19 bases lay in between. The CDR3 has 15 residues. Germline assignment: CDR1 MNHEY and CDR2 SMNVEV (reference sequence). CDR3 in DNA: TGTGCCAGCAGTACGGACTACTCCTCGCTAAAGACCCAGTACTTC. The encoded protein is CASSTDYSSLKTQYF.

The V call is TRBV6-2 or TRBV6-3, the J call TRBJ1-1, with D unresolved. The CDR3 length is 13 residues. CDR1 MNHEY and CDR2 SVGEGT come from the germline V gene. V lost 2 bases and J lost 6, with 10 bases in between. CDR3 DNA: TGTGCCAGCAGTTACGATGGGCTCTCTGAAGCTTTCTTT. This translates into CASSYDGLSEAFF.

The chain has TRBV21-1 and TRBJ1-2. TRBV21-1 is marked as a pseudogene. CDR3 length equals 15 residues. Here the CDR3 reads CASSTTRRGCYGYTF. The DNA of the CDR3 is TGTGCCAGCAGCACTACCCGGAGGGGATGCTATGGCTACACCTTC.

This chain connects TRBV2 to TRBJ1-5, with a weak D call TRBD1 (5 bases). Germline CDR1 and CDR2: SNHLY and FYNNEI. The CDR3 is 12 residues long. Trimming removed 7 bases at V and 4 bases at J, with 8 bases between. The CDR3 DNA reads TGTGCCAGCAATAGGGGTAATCAGCCCCAGCATTTT. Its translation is CASNRGNQPQHF. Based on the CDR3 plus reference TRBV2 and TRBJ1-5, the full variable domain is EPEVTQTPSHQVTQMGQEVILRCVPISNHLYFYWYRQILGQKVEFLVSFYNNEISEKSEIFDDQFSVERPDGSNFTLKIRSTKLEDSAMYFCASNRGNQPQHFGDGTRLSIL.

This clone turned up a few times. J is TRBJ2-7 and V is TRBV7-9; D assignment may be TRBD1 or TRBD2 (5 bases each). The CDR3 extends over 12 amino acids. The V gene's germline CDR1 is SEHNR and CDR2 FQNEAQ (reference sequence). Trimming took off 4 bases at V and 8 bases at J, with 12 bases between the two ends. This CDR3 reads CASSSGTSQQYF. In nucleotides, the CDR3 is TGTGCCAGCAGCTCAGGGACGAGTCAGCAGTACTTC.

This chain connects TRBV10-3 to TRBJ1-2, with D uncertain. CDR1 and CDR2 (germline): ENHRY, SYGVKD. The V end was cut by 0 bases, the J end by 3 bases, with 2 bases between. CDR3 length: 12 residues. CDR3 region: CAISESDYGYTF. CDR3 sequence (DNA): TGTGCCATCAGTGAGTCGGACTATGGCTACACCTTC.

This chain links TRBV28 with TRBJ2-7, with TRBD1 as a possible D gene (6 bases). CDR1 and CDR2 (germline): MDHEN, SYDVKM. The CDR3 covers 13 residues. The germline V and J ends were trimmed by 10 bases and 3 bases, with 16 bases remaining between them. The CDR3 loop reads CAISSGQVYEQYF. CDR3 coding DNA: TGTGCCATATCATCGGGACAAGTCTACGAGCAGTACTTC.

The CDR3 sequence is CASSLDRGVSEQYF. The CDR3, as DNA: TGTGCCAGCAGCTTGGACAGGGGAGTCTCCGAGCAGTACTTC. The chain carries TRBV5-4 and TRBJ2-7, with 7 bases aligning to TRBD1. The CDR3 has 14 amino acids. Germline V gives CDR1 SGHNT, CDR2 YYREEE (reference sequence). V lost 0 bases and J lost 6; bases outside the gene matches: 6.

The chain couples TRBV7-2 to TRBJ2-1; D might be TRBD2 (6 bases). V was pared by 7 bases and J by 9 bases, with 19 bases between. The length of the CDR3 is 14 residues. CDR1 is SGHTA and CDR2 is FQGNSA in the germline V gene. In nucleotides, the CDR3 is TGTGCCAGCAAAATTAGCGGCCGACGGGCTGAGCAGTTCTTC. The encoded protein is CASKISGRRAEQFF.